This T cell receptor (beta chain) appears in the sequencing data of a study of T cell changes during pregnancy in multiple sclerosis. There are 11 residues in the CDR3. The germline CDR1 and CDR2 sequences are LNHDA and SQIVND (reference sequence). V lost 7 bases and J 1 base, leaving 4 bases between the germline ends. Produced via immunoSEQ multiplex PCR; TCRdb's table is partial and in-frame only. Here the sample spans about 50,000 clones, about 90% being singletons. The chain is built from TRBV19 and TRBJ1-2; D gene ambiguous. The sample was peripheral blood, taken after pregnancy. The source is a female donor in good health, enrolled as a control in a pregnancy study. CDR3 sequence reads: CASTNNYGYTF. CDR3 DNA sequence: TGTGCCAGTACAAATAACTATGGCTACACCTTC.